This T cell receptor (beta chain) was captured in a study of T cells after yellow fever vaccination (dated by TCRdb to between 2018 and 2021). About the investigation overall: Libraries from fractions with low cell numbers were prepared with the SMART-Seq v4 Ultra Low Input RNA kit. Bulk TCR alpha and beta repertoires were sequenced longitudinally to track T-cell clones before and after primary and booster YFV17D yellow fever vaccination. Two healthy male donors made up the cohort, one aged 18 to 30 years and the other aged 30 to 40 years. Blood was collected at multiple timepoints before and after primary and secondary immunization, and bulk PBMC replicates and cell subsets were isolated.

In regard to this clonotype: Its antigen remains undetermined. No much larger clone exists at a distance of one base, and base qualities are not known.

Summary of the overall study and its limitations: Because only a couple of donors were included in the study, the extent to which the findings can be generalized is limited. A small share of clonotypes occurred in both CD4 and CD8 compartments, likely arising from convergent recombination. The secondary T-cell response was found to be weaker but faster than the primary response, with a peak reached on day 5 rather than on day 15. Computational filtering was needed because FACS-sorted repertoires could contain abundant contaminating clonotypes from the bulk population. After the booster, most of the clones that had expanded following primary vaccination were detected again (just under 97% of CD4 and around 88% of CD8), which suggests that memory was broadly maintained.

What the treatment or condition label conveys for this sample: live attenuated yellow fever vaccine strain. A standard Ficoll-Paque protocol was used to isolate PBMCs from peripheral blood. Dynabeads CD4 and CD8 positive selection kits were used to isolate the CD4 and CD8 T-cell fractions. RNA was extracted with TriZol from bulk PBMCs, CD4 and CD8 fractions, and dextramer-positive and dextramer-negative fractions. The sequencing machine was an Illumina NovaSeq 6000. Synthesis of TCR cDNA relied on 5'RACE template switching, a step that introduced a universal primer site along with unique molecular identifiers. cDNA synthesis was primed from both the TCR alpha and TCR beta constant segments. Library amplification involved two PCR steps, and the second step added sample barcodes and sequencing adapters. Libraries were sequenced on Illumina HiSeq 2500 (2x100 bp) or NovaSeq (2x150 bp). In the paper's pipeline: MIGEC was used to demultiplex reads and collapse the reads into UMI consensus sequences, and MiXCR was used for V(D)J alignment. Vaccine-responding clonotypes were defined with edgeR using replicate PBMC samples, requiring FDR below 0.01 and a log2 fold change above 5 up to day 15. Each bulk clonotype received a CD4 or CD8 identity based on whether the sequenced CD4 or CD8 repertoire contained that clonotype at higher abundance. TCRdb took the public reads, trimmed them with fastp at Q25, ran MiXCR for clone calling and kept in-frame beta chains. CDR3 protein sequences are deduplicated, and each keeps its most common genes and DNA. The V and J calls come from TCRdb's annotation, not from the publication. This sample holds about 260,000 distinct CDR3 sequences; around 5.3% were observed only once. Around 3.3% of the sample rests with the top ten.

Here the sequenced sample was CD4+ T cells sorted from PBMCs, taken on the day of the yellow fever booster vaccination. This TCR was recovered from a man between 18 and 29 years old who received the YFV17D yellow fever vaccine.

The CDR3 protein sequence reads: CASSLSSGNQPQHF. The DNA sequence is given as TGTGCCAGCAGTTTAAGCAGCGGGAATCAGCCCCAGCATTTT. This chain is built from TRBV12-3 or TRBV12-4 and TRBJ1-5; the D gene identity is not certain. V is clipped by 2 bases and J by 4 bases, and the sequence between their germline boundaries is 9 bases long. Inclusive of the bounding cysteine and phenylalanine, the CDR3 is 14 residues long. The only DNA kept is the CDR3, 42 bases in frame from the first base.